The following is a TCR beta chain sequence with its context. Sequenced by immunoSEQ multiplex PCR; TCRdb stores in-frame clones only, minus some. Seen here are 100,000 or so clones, approximately 85% observed once, and the top ten hold 3.8%. The sample comes from a study of blood T cell repertoires in COVID-19. There are 14 residues in the CDR3. Between the trimmed V and J ends, which lost 1 base and 10 bases, there was a span of 11 bases. Germline V lookup: CDR1 MGHDK, CDR2 SYGVNS. The TCR originated in a man in his 60s with acute or convalescent COVID-19. The sequenced sample consisted of peripheral blood. The chain couples TRBV25-1 to TRBJ1-6; D perhaps matches TRBD1 (5 bases). Here the CDR3 reads CASSESGRGSPLHF. CDR3 DNA: TGTGCCAGCAGTGAATCTGGGAGGGGATCACCCCTCCACTTT. The complete variable domain, with remaining parts taken from reference TRBV25-1 and TRBJ1-6, reads EADIYQTPRYLVIGTGKKITLECSQTMGHDKMYWYQQDPGMELHLIHYSYGVNSTEKGDLSSESTVSRIRTEHFPLTLESARPSHTSQYLCASSESGRGSPLHFGNGTRLTVT.